Included here is one T cell receptor beta chain sequence, with context. The data derive from a study of control samples from healthy donors and cancer patients. Germline V CDR1 and CDR2: SNHLY, FYNNEI. CDR3 length: 15 amino acids. Trimming took 4 bases from V and 7 from J, leaving 16 bases between them. Here immunoSEQ multiplex PCR was the method, and the copy in TCRdb shows in-frame clones only, minus some. The sample shows tens of thousands of clones, approximately 90% of them seen only once. The V gene is TRBV2, the J gene TRBJ1-4; D is possibly TRBD1 (6 bases). The sequenced material came from PBMCs. This TCR derives from a young man with colorectal cancer. CDR3 coding DNA: TGTGCCAGCAGTGTCGTTTCAGGGGTCTTTGAAAAACTGTTTTTT. This encodes CASSVVSGVFEKLFF.